These 14 T cell receptor beta chains came from one sample sequenced in a study of blood T cell repertoires in COVID-19. Clones were read by immunoSEQ multiplex PCR, and TCRdb kept only the in-frame ones, dropping some. The repertoire holds 150,000 to 190,000 clones, with roughly 84% as singletons. Material for sequencing was peripheral blood. These receptors were taken from a woman aged 60-75 years with COVID-19, enrolled during active disease.

The rearrangement joins TRBV12-5 to TRBJ1-4, with D maybe TRBD1 (6 bases). The V end lost 1 base, the J end lost 1 base, and 10 bases lay between the germline ends. The CDR3 contains 16 residues. Germline assignment: CDR1 LGHNT and CDR2 FRNRAP. As DNA, the CDR3 is TGTGCTAGTGGTTTGGGACACAGGGTAACTAATGAAAAACTGTTTTTT. The encoded protein is CASGLGHRVTNEKLFF. The full variable domain, in which reference TRBV12-5 and TRBJ1-4 provide the parts outside the CDR3, is DARVTQTPRHKVTEMGQEVTMRCQPILGHNTVFWYRQTMMQGLELLAYFRNRAPLDDSGMPKDRFSAEMPDATLATLKIQPSEPRDSAVYFCASGLGHRVTNEKLFFGSGTQLSVL.

This clone has just a few counts. V and J are TRBV28 and TRBJ1-6, with 10 bases fitting TRBD1. Germline-derived CDR1 and CDR2 are MDHEN and SYDVKM. The V segment lost 5 bases and the J segment 5 bases; nucleotides outside the gene matches: 3. The CDR3 runs 15 residues. The CDR3 bases are TGTGCCAGCAGTGGGGACAGGGGTGATAATTCACCCCTCCACTTT. It yields the protein CASSGDRGDNSPLHF.

The chain joins TRBV6-5 to TRBJ2-3; TRBD1 is a possible D gene (6 bases). The CDR3 extends over 14 amino acids. Between the trimmed V and J ends, which lost 5 bases and 3 bases, there was a span of 12 bases. CDR1 and CDR2 from the germline V gene are MNHEY and SVGAGI. The DNA for the CDR3 is TGTGCCAGCAGTAGGGGGTTTGGAACAGATACGCAGTATTTT. Protein: CASSRGFGTDTQYF.

The V call is TRBV7-8, the J call TRBJ1-6, with 8 bases fitting TRBD1. V lost 5 bases to trimming and J lost 9 bases; unmatched junction nucleotides: 9. Per the germline V gene, CDR1 is SGHVS and CDR2 is FQNEAQ. The CDR3 contains 15 residues. The CDR3 region is CASSPRTGSISPLHF. The DNA of the CDR3 is TGTGCCAGCAGCCCAAGGACAGGGTCCATTTCACCCCTCCACTTT.

V is TRBV10-3 and J is TRBJ1-2, with 7 bases fitting TRBD1. V lost 2 bases to trimming and J lost 4 bases; unmatched junction nucleotides: 7. Germline values: CDR1 ENHRY, CDR2 SYGVKD. CDR3 length: 15 residues. CDR3 bases: TGTGCCATCAGTGAGCGGACAGGCTTGTTCTATGGCTACACCTTC. Translating gives CAISERTGLFYGYTF.

The rearrangement links TRBV11-2 to TRBJ2-3; TRBD2 agrees at 8 bases. V was clipped by 5 bases and J by 11 bases; unmatched bases: 15. Germline V gene lookup returns CDR1 SGHAT and CDR2 FQNNGV. This CDR3 region has 15 residues. The CDR3 DNA reads TGTGCCAGCAGCCGCGTTGACGGGAGGGCCGGAATGCAGTATTTT. Residues: CASSRVDGRAGMQYF.

The chain has TRBV18 and TRBJ1-1; D remains unclear. The CDR3 loop spans 12 amino acids. The ends were cut back, 3 bases at V and 7 bases at J, with 9 bases in the middle. CDR1 is KGHSH and CDR2 is LQKENI in the germline V gene. The CDR3 nucleotides are TGTGCCAGCTCACCGTCGAGTGGTGAAGCTTTCTTT. This sequence encodes CASSPSSGEAFF.

The chain is built from TRBV3-1 (or the pseudogene TRBV3-2) and TRBJ1-1; unclear D gene. Trimming shortened V by 4 bases and J by 2 bases, and 11 bases separated the two germline ends. This CDR3 spans 14 amino acids. Germline CDR1 and CDR2: LGHDT and YNNKEL (reference sequence). The CDR3 sequence: CASSPRTRNTEAFF. DNA of the CDR3: TGTGCCAGCAGCCCCCGCACAAGAAACACTGAAGCTTTCTTT.

The chain carries TRBV9 and TRBJ2-1, with 10 bases that match TRBD2. Germline loops: CDR1 SGDLS, CDR2 YYNGEE. The CDR3 length is 15 residues. The junction had 7 bases not matched to a gene; V was cut back by 4 bases and J by 6 bases. This chain's CDR3 is CASSKKLAGFNEQFF. The CDR3, as DNA: TGTGCCAGCAGCAAAAAACTAGCGGGATTCAATGAGCAGTTCTTC.

There are a few counts of this clone. This chain connects TRBV20-1 to TRBJ2-3, with D maybe TRBD2 (6 bases). The length of the CDR3 is 14 residues. The germline V gene encodes CDR1 DFQATT and CDR2 SNEGSKA (reference sequence). V was cut by 3 bases and J by 6 bases, with 16 bases left in between. CDR3 nucleotide sequence: TGCAGTGCTAGTGTGCGGGGAGAAGGGGATACGCAGTATTTT. This translates into CSASVRGEGDTQYF.

The chain uses TRBV9 and TRBJ2-2; 7 bases match TRBD2. V lost 4 bases and J lost 0; bases outside the gene matches: 6. The germline CDR1 and CDR2 sequences are SGDLS and YYNGEE. CDR3 length: 16 amino acids. CDR3 loop: CASSPRDYANTGELFF. The CDR3 DNA sequence: TGTGCCAGCAGCCCTAGGGACTACGCGAACACCGGGGAGCTGTTTTTT.

The chain links TRBV6-5 to TRBJ2-2; unclear D gene. The V end was cut by 10 bases, the J end by 0 bases, with 12 bases between. CDR1 and CDR2 from the germline V gene are MNHEY and SVGAGI. This CDR3 comprises 14 residues. The CDR3 region has the DNA TGTGCCACCACCAAGCCGCCGAACACCGGGGAGCTGTTTTTT. It encodes CATTKPPNTGELFF.

V and J are TRBV6-5 and TRBJ2-1, with 14 bases lining up with TRBD2. After removal of 4 bases from V and 7 bases from J, the junction contained 6 bases not matched to a gene. Germline V lookup: CDR1 MNHEY, CDR2 SVGAGI. The CDR3 has 16 residues. In DNA form, the CDR3 reads TGTGCCAGCAGTTGGGGGGGGACTAGCGGGAGTAATGAGCAGTTCTTC. It translates to CASSWGGTSGSNEQFF.

The V gene is TRBV2, the J gene TRBJ2-2, with a tentative D call TRBD1 (5 bases). CDR1 is SNHLY and CDR2 is FYNNEI in the germline V gene. The CDR3 spans 15 residues. The ends were cut back, 7 bases at V and 8 bases at J, with 20 bases in the middle. The CDR3 DNA reads as TGTGCCAGCACTAGTTCCTCAGGGTATATGGGGGAGCTGTTTTTT. This translates into CASTSSSGYMGELFF.